This is a list of T cell receptor beta chains from one sample in a study of radiotherapy plus CTLA-4 blockade in lung cancer. TCRdb's table, derived via immunoSEQ multiplex PCR, lists solely in-frame clones and lacks some. Of around 130,000 clones in the sample, around 90% were seen once. The sample in question was peripheral blood, obtained from a patient treated with radiotherapy plus ipilimumab. The receptors originated from a human donor with non-small cell lung cancer that progressed on radiotherapy plus ipilimumab. Both conserved end residues are part of each CDR3.

>TRBV2|11
CASSRNNEQFF
>TRBV28|16
CASSFASRGGNQPQHF
>TRBV7-2|16
CASSLLSGSGYNEQFF
>TRBV27|14
CASSSTGVGTEAFF
>TRBV11-2|14
CASSLDRTGPEAFF
>TRBV7-2|12
CASSLGTGPQHF
>TRBV9|14
CASSPSGRSYEQYF
>TRBV19|15
CASNAPRAGVYEQYF
>TRBV30|15
CAWSPGSLISYEQYF
>TRBV6-1|11
CASSKDNEQFF
>TRBV18|15
CASSLYQASGQPQHF
>TRBV7-9|16
CASSPTSNMYSGELFF
>TRBV21-1|12
CASSNEGTSKYF
>TRBV28|15
CASSLLGVGNQPQHF
>TRBV11-2|12
CANPGGHYGYTF
>TRBV7-2|18
CASSLDPSGSTSVDEQFF
>TRBV28|15
CASSRTSGTVGELFF
>TRBV4-1|13
CASSPDTEETQYF
>TRBV30|14
CAWTLGLGTDTQYF
>TRBV5-1|16
CASSPGGWNGNTEAFF
>TRBV27|14
CASSLGLRTGELFF
>TRBV29-1|13
CSAGTGFPDTQYF
>TRBV7-8|15
CASSLYFGTSAEQYF
>TRBV6-1|15
CASSVTGTQYNEQFF
>TRBV2|14
CASTRLQLNTEAFF
>TRBV5-6|14
CASKGGEIPYEQYF
>TRBV10-1|15
CASSDSGSGQETQYF
>TRBV9|17
CASSFRKGTSVADTQYF
>TRBV6-5|15
CASSYRSPPEDTQYF
>TRBV2|15
CASSEGRAGLETQYF
>TRBV2|13
CASRKELNTEAFF
>TRBV2|14
CASSSQGAVQPQHF
>TRBV10-1|15
CASSADRGWGEKLFF
>TRBV29-1|15
CSSWHNLYSNQPQHF
>TRBV19|15
CASSIYNRELGGYTF
>TRBV9|16
CASSEGTSGTYNEQFF
>TRBV7-3|13
CASIYSTGGEQYF
>TRBV30|13
CAGSGRAGNEQFF
>TRBV18|15
CASSPVNAIGEKLFF
>TRBV7-9|16
CASSSPLAGGPYEQYF
>TRBV15|17
CATSRDTREGGAETQYF
>TRBV28|12
CASRNRAYGYTF
>TRBV6-6|14
CASSYSGGGYGYTF
>TRBV18|15
CASSPLQGARDTQYF
>TRBV7-8|13
CASSLTESGEQFF
>TRBV19|14
CASSKTRDSLEQFF
>TRBV30|15
CAWSEGSVAGNTIYF
>TRBV6-5|15
CASRRPGQGSYGYTF
>TRBV7-9|16
CASSKNSGRAIDTQYF
>TRBV7-9|16
CASSLGGISGANVLTF
>TRBV15|13
CATSRDQVTEAFF
>TRBV30|14
CAWSSTSRRDTQYF
>TRBV18|17
CASSPLGQGGMYNEQFF
>TRBV7-8|15
CASSPEARAYYEQYF
>TRBV5-1|17
CASSLGVAYSSTDTQYF